These 23 T cell receptor beta chains were all obtained from the same sample, sequenced in a study of T cell responses to AZD1222 COVID-19 vaccine. TCRdb's copy holds only in-frame clones and misses some; the assay was immunoSEQ multiplex PCR. Here the sample spans over 20,000 clones, about nine tenths being singletons. The sample here was peripheral blood, taken 28 days after the second AZD1222 dose. The source of these receptors is an adult who received the AZD1222 COVID-19 vaccine.

This CDR3 reads CASSQVEGWGYTF. The CDR3 coding sequence is TGTGCCAGCAGCCAAGTGGAGGGTTGGGGCTACACCTTC. J is TRBJ1-2 and V is TRBV4-2, with D unclear. Germline CDR1 and CDR2: LGHNA and YNFKEQ. The CDR3 has 13 residues. V was clipped by 1 base and J by 8 bases, with 11 bases between them.

This clone was counted once. The chain links TRBV30 to TRBJ2-5; a possible D gene is TRBD1 (6 bases). Trimming removed 5 bases from V and 1 base from J, with 11 bases in between. Germline values: CDR1 GTSNPN, CDR2 SVGIG (reference sequence). This CDR3 has 13 amino acids. The CDR3 bases are TGTGCCTGGGAAACGGACAGCCAAGAGACCCAGTACTTC. Translation gives CAWETDSQETQYF.

With regard to this clone: Within the sample, other DNA sequences also encode this same CDR3. The chain employs TRBV7-9 and TRBJ2-5; no reliable D call. Germline assignment: CDR1 SEHNR and CDR2 FQNEAQ (reference sequence). The CDR3 is made up of 12 amino acids. V lost 2 bases and J lost 4, with 5 bases in between. CDR3 sequence: CASSLSAETQYF. The CDR3 nucleotides read TGTGCCAGCAGCTTATCGGCAGAGACCCAGTACTTC.

This chain links TRBV19 with TRBJ2-5; 8 nucleotides align to TRBD2. Trimming at V came to 7 bases and at J to 1 base, leaving 8 bases not matched to a gene. This CDR3 contains 15 residues. Germline values: CDR1 LNHDA, CDR2 SQIVND (reference sequence). CDR3 in amino acids: CASNAGGAGQETQYF. The CDR3 DNA sequence: TGTGCCAGTAACGCGGGAGGCGCGGGCCAAGAGACCCAGTACTTC.

This chain joins TRBV24-1 and TRBJ2-7, with D maybe TRBD2 (5 bases). This CDR3 is built from 14 residues. The V and J ends lost 12 bases and 0 bases respectively, with 17 bases between them. Germline CDR1 KGHDR, CDR2 SFDVKD. CDR3 DNA: TGTGCCTCGAGGAGACCGGGGAACTCCTACGAGCAGTACTTC. Translated, it gives CASRRPGNSYEQYF.

The chain links TRBV6-1 to TRBJ1-2, with D possibly matching TRBD1 (6 bases). This CDR3 is 14 amino acids long. Trimming cost V 1 base and J 3 bases, with 9 bases left between them. Germline V lookup: CDR1 MNHNS, CDR2 SASEGT. The chain's CDR3 is CASSEVTGYYGYTF. The CDR3 coding sequence is TGTGCCAGCAGTGAAGTCACAGGGTACTATGGCTACACCTTC.

This clone was recorded only once. This chain uses TRBV11-3 with TRBJ2-2, with 11 nucleotides matching TRBD2. J lost 4 bases, V lost 0 bases, and 7 bases had no gene match. Germline V gene lookup returns CDR1 SGHNT and CDR2 YENEEA. The CDR3 spans 18 residues. CDR3: CASSLDGTSGRGTGELFF. The CDR3 DNA follows: TGTGCCAGCAGCTTAGATGGCACTAGCGGGAGAGGCACCGGGGAGCTGTTTTTT.

The gene calls are TRBV28 and TRBJ1-5; 9 bases are shared with TRBD1. The CDR3 has 15 residues. J lost 6 bases, V lost 4 bases, and 7 bases had no gene match. From germline, CDR1 is MDHEN and CDR2 SYDVKM. CDR3 in DNA: TGTGCCAGCAGTTCCGGACAGGGGAAAGGTCAGCCCCAGCATTTT. It is translated as CASSSGQGKGQPQHF. Using reference TRBV28 and TRBJ1-5 for the parts outside the CDR3, the full variable domain is DVKVTQSSRYLVKRTGEKVFLECVQDMDHENMFWYRQDPGLGLRLIYFSYDVKMKEKGDIPEGYSVSREKKERFSLILESASTNQTSMYLCASSSGQGKGQPQHFGDGTRLSIL.

V gene TRBV12-3 or TRBV12-4 combines with J gene TRBJ1-5; D call uncertain. Trimming removed 5 bases from V and 3 bases from J, with 8 bases in between. The CDR3 covers 13 residues. The DNA of the CDR3 is TGTGCCAGCAGTGCGAGTCCCAATCAGCCCCAGCATTTT. Translation: CASSASPNQPQHF.

V usage is TRBV27 and J usage is TRBJ1-4; TRBD1 matches at 9 bases. Per the germline V gene, CDR1 is MNHEY and CDR2 is SMNVEV (reference sequence). The CDR3 has 13 amino acids. Unmatched junction bases numbered 3, after V lost 8 bases and J lost 5 bases. The CDR3 loop reads CASRDRVNEKLFF. CDR3 in DNA: TGTGCCAGCCGGGACAGGGTAAATGAAAAACTGTTTTTT.

The count of this clone is one. V usage is TRBV2 and J usage is TRBJ1-6; D is unresolved. CDR3 length: 14 amino acids. In germline, CDR1 is SNHLY, CDR2 FYNNEI. V gave up 5 bases and J gave up 10 bases, with 15 bases separating them. The CDR3 DNA follows: TGTGCCAGCAGTTTGCTAGTTATTGGGTCACCCCTCCACTTT. This codes for CASSLLVIGSPLHF.

The chain combines TRBV5-6 with TRBJ2-2; 7 bases are shared with TRBD1. Germline V gene data show CDR1 as SGHDT and CDR2 as YYEEEE. The CDR3 sequence is 15 residues long. Trimming cost V 2 bases and J 6 bases; bases outside gene matches: 7. The CDR3 DNA is TGTGCCAGCAGCTTCCGGGATCAGGGGGCCGGGGAGCTGTTTTTT. It is translated as CASSFRDQGAGELFF.

V is TRBV7-2 and J is TRBJ2-1; D unclear. This CDR3 has 11 residues. The ends were cut back, 1 base at V and 11 bases at J, with 6 bases in the middle. Germline V gives CDR1 SGHTA, CDR2 FQGNSA. The CDR3 loop is CASSLGVKQFF. The CDR3 DNA reads TGTGCCAGCAGCTTAGGGGTGAAGCAGTTCTTC.

This clone was found a few times. V usage is TRBV6-6 and J usage is TRBJ2-3; D not certain. CDR1 MNHNY and CDR2 SVGAGI come from the germline V gene (reference sequence). The CDR3 contains 14 residues. The ends were cut back, 4 bases at V and 4 bases at J, with 12 bases in the middle. In DNA, the CDR3 is TGTGCCAGCAGTTCCGGTCGAGAGCCAGATACGCAGTATTTT. It encodes CASSSGREPDTQYF.

The chain couples TRBV4-3 to TRBJ2-7, with TRBD2 matching 8 bases. The germline V gene encodes CDR1 LGHNA and CDR2 YSLEER. V dropped 0 bases and J dropped 2; count of bases not matched to a gene: 9. The CDR3 totals 17 residues. The CDR3: CASSQDRGGTSPYEQYF. DNA for the CDR3: TGCGCCAGCAGCCAAGATCGGGGGGGGACCAGCCCCTACGAGCAGTACTTC.

This chain uses TRBV28 with TRBJ1-5; the D is unclear. The CDR3 extends over 15 amino acids. In germline, CDR1 is MDHEN, CDR2 SYDVKM. The germline V and J ends were trimmed by 8 bases and 5 bases, with 19 bases remaining between them. The CDR3 nucleotides are TGTGCCAGCGGGAAGGACCCAGCGCCTGATCAGCCCCAGCATTTT. This gives the protein CASGKDPAPDQPQHF.

This clone was detected only once. V and J are TRBV28 and TRBJ2-7; the match to TRBD2 covers 10 bases. The CDR3 has 15 amino acids. Germline V gene data show CDR1 as MDHEN and CDR2 as SYDVKM. V was clipped by 2 bases and J by 2 bases; unmatched bases: 3. The CDR3 loop reads CASSLITSGTYEQYF. The CDR3 bases are TGTGCCAGCAGTTTAATAACTAGCGGGACCTACGAGCAGTACTTC.

The CDR3 DNA sequence: TGTGCCACCCTTGACCCGACAGGGGCCGGGGAGCTGTTTTTT. It translates to CATLDPTGAGELFF. The chain is built from TRBV24-1 and TRBJ2-2, with 8 bases matching TRBD1. In germline, CDR1 is KGHDR, CDR2 SFDVKD. The CDR3 totals 14 residues. Trimming cost V 9 bases and J 6 bases; bases outside gene matches: 8.

V is TRBV6-4 and J is TRBJ2-2, with TRBD2 matching over 8 bases. The trim removed 2 bases at V and 4 bases at J, leaving 6 bases unmatched. This CDR3 spans 16 amino acids. Per the germline V gene, CDR1 is MRHNA and CDR2 is SNTAGT. The chain's CDR3 is CASSDVMRGATGELFF. The CDR3 nucleotides read TGTGCCAGCAGTGACGTGATGCGGGGGGCCACCGGGGAGCTGTTTTTT.

The V and J genes are TRBV4-1 and TRBJ2-7, with D possibly TRBD2 on 6 matching bases. Germline assignment: CDR1 MGHRA and CDR2 YSYEKL. The CDR3 is made up of 14 amino acids. V gave up 5 bases and J gave up 1 base, with 12 bases separating them. Written as DNA, the CDR3 is TGCGCCAGCAGCAAAGGCGGGACTTCCTACGAGCAGTACTTC. Protein sequence: CASSKGGTSYEQYF.

The chain has TRBV5-1 and TRBJ2-6; TRBD1 matches 8 bases. Germline lookup yields CDR1 SGHRS and CDR2 YFSETQ. CDR3 length: 16 amino acids. V lost 5 bases and J lost 0; bases outside the gene matches: 4. CDR3 sequence reads: CASRRQGSSGANVLTF. CDR3 sequence (DNA): TGCGCCAGCAGAAGACAGGGGAGCTCTGGGGCCAACGTCCTGACTTTC.

J is TRBJ1-1 and V is TRBV5-6; 8 bases are shared with TRBD1. Germline V gene data show CDR1 as SGHDT and CDR2 as YYEEEE. The CDR3 runs 14 residues. The V segment lost 0 bases and the J segment 6 bases; nucleotides outside the gene matches: 4. In nucleotides, the CDR3 is TGTGCCAGCAGCTTGGGACAGGGGTCCGCTGAAGCTTTCTTT. Translated: CASSLGQGSAEAFF.

This clone has just one count. The chain recombines TRBV10-1 with TRBJ1-5; D is uncertain. Germline V lookup: CDR1 WNHNN, CDR2 SYGVQD (reference sequence). The CDR3 totals 14 residues. Trimming cost V 11 bases and J 2 bases, with 16 bases left between them. The CDR3 coding sequence is TGCGCCGGCCCTGGGGTGACTGGCAATCAGCCCCAGCATTTT. This gives the protein CAGPGVTGNQPQHF.